This T cell receptor (beta chain) was found in a study of shared clonotypes between healthy human individuals. Study-wide points: Compared with memory subsets, naive subsets generally had larger estimated richness.

Genomic DNA (from each subset) was split evenly across several immunoSEQ plates. Sorted-subset replicate PCR reactions were performed with around 200 ng DNA, corresponding to roughly 30,000 T cell genomes. Data came from immunoSEQ multiplex PCR; TCRdb stores just in-frame clones and leaves some out. The data contain about a million clones, around three quarters of them singletons. V was shortened by 5 bases and J by 1 base, with 8 bases between the two germline ends. The CDR3 contains 13 residues. Germline loops: CDR1 MNHEY, CDR2 SVGAGI. Worth noting for this clone: Its matching antigen is unknown.

Material for sequencing was memory CD4+ T cells sorted from blood. The sample's subset: CD45RA-negative fraction. The sequence came from a man aged 18 to 30 in good health. The chain employs TRBV6-5 and TRBJ1-1, with D uncertain. CDR3 sequence: CASSKDPNTEAFF. The CDR3 DNA reads TGTGCCAGCAGTAAGGACCCGAACACTGAAGCTTTCTTT.